The 8 T cell receptor beta chains reported below all come from one sample, sequenced in a study of cytomegalovirus exposure and HLA in healthy donors. Both 60 Vbeta primers and 13 Jbeta primers went into the PCR. Generated by immunoSEQ multiplex PCR, the TCRdb table keeps only in-frame clones and is missing some. The sample records roughly 200,000 clones, roughly four fifths being singletons. Sequences were obtained from PBMCs. The receptors come from a man aged 25-45 years in good health and CMV-seronegative.

The J gene is TRBJ1-5, the V gene TRBV4-2; TRBD1 agrees at 9 bases. J gave up 5 bases and V 4 bases, and 3 bases lay outside the gene matches. The CDR3 is 14 residues long. Germline V gene lookup returns CDR1 LGHNA and CDR2 YNFKEQ. CDR3 bases: TGTGCCAGCAGCCCGACAGGGGGGGATCAGCCCCAGCATTTT. Translation: CASSPTGGDQPQHF.

This chain links TRBV7-6 with TRBJ1-1; D may be TRBD1 (5 bases). This CDR3 comprises 14 residues. Germline V CDR1 and CDR2: SGHVS, FNYEAQ. Trimming took off 0 bases at V and 6 bases at J, with 11 bases between the two ends. The CDR3: CASSLAGKGAEAFF. The CDR3 coding sequence is TGTGCCAGCAGCTTAGCGGGGAAAGGGGCTGAAGCTTTCTTT.

The J gene is TRBJ2-1, the V gene TRBV27; 8 bases agree with TRBD2. V trimming: 7 bases; J trimming: 5 bases; junction bases outside the gene matches: 7. The CDR3 runs 14 residues. Germline CDR1 MNHEY, CDR2 SMNVEV (reference sequence). Here the CDR3 reads CASKRESSHNEQFF. CDR3 nucleotide sequence: TGTGCCAGCAAGCGGGAGTCCTCACACAATGAGCAGTTCTTC.

The chain joins TRBV4-1 to TRBJ2-3; 10 bases are a match to TRBD2. This CDR3 region has 19 residues. Germline V gene lookup returns CDR1 MGHRA and CDR2 YSYEKL. Unmatched junction bases numbered 14, after V lost 0 bases and J lost 5 bases. The CDR3 protein is CASSQDWYSSGSSIDTQYF. CDR3 DNA sequence: TGCGCCAGCAGCCAAGACTGGTACTCTAGCGGGAGCTCGATAGATACGCAGTATTTT.

V usage is TRBV7-9 and J usage is TRBJ1-4; possibly TRBD1 for D (5 bases). Trimming removed 1 base from V and 3 bases from J, with 12 bases in between. The length of the CDR3 is 16 residues. The germline V gene has CDR1 SEHNR and CDR2 FQNEAQ (reference sequence). This CDR3 reads CASSLEVTASNEKLFF. Written as DNA, the CDR3 is TGTGCCAGCAGCTTAGAGGTGACAGCCTCTAATGAAAAACTGTTTTTT.

The chain combines TRBV5-1 with TRBJ2-7; TRBD1 aligns across 8 bases. This CDR3 has 14 residues. J was trimmed by 2 bases and V by 2 bases; bases with no gene match: 3. Germline CDR1 reads SGHRS; CDR2 reads YFSETQ. The CDR3 DNA reads as TGCGCCAGCAGCTTCGGGACAGGCACCTACGAGCAGTACTTC. This sequence encodes CASSFGTGTYEQYF. Supplemented by reference TRBV5-1 and TRBJ2-7, the full variable domain reads KAGVTQTPRYLIKTRGQQVTLSCSPISGHRSVSWYQQTPGQGLQFLFEYFSETQRNKGNFPGRFSGRQFSNSRSEMNVSTLELGDSALYLCASSFGTGTYEQYFGPGTRLTVT.

The gene calls are TRBV19 and TRBJ1-5; TRBD1 might be the D (6 bases). CDR3 size: 13 residues. V shed 9 bases and J shed 3 bases, with 12 bases lying between them. Germline V gene lookup returns CDR1 LNHDA and CDR2 SQIVND (reference sequence). CDR3 nucleotides: TGTGCCAGCCAAGGACAGTTCAATCAGCCCCAGCATTTT. Its protein product is CASQGQFNQPQHF.

This chain uses TRBV5-1 with TRBJ2-7, with TRBD1 matching over 10 bases. Trimming cost V 7 bases and J 3 bases; bases outside gene matches: 10. CDR1 SGHRS and CDR2 YFSETQ come from the germline V gene. The CDR3 runs 15 residues. The CDR3 loop is CASDDRDRGDYEQYF. DNA of the CDR3: TGCGCCAGCGACGACCGGGACAGGGGTGACTACGAGCAGTACTTC.